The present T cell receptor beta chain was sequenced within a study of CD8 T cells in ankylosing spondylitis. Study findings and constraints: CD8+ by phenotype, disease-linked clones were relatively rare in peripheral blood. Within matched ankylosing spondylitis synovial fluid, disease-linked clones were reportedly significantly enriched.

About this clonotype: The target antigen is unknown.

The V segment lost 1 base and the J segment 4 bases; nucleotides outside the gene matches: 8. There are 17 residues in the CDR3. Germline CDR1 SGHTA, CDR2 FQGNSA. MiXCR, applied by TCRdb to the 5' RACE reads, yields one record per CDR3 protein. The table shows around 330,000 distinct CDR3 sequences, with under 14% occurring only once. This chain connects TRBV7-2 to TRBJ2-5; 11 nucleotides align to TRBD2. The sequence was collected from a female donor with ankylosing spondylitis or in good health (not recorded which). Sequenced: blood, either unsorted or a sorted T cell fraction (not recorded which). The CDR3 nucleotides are TGTGCCAGCAGCTTAGGGGTCTCCCTAGCGGGAGGAGAGACCCAGTACTTC. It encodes CASSLGVSLAGGETQYF. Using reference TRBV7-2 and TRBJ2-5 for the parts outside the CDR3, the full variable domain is GAGVSQSPSNKVTEKGKDVELRCDPISGHTALYWYRQSLGQGLEFLIYFQGNSAPDKSGLPSDRFSAERTGGSVSTLTIQRTQQEDSAVYLCASSLGVSLAGGETQYFGPGTRLLVL.